The rows below give T cell receptor beta chains drawn from one sample of a study of blood T cell repertoires in COVID-19. This table comes from immunoSEQ multiplex PCR, and its TCRdb copy is limited to in-frame clones, with some not included. The sample contains approximately 100,000 clones, approximately 82% of which appear only once. The sample taken for sequencing was peripheral blood. These receptor sequences come from a man between 65 and 85 years old with acute or convalescent COVID-19. CDR3s include the opening cysteine and the closing phenylalanine or tryptophan. Each record gives: J gene, clone size, V gene, D gene, CDR3 length, CDR3 protein, CDR3 DNA. The D gene is left open where the match is weak. Expanded clones are given a class, and other clones once, few, many or no size at all.

J gene: TRBJ2-3
clone size: .
V gene: TRBV5-5
D gene: .
CDR3 length: 14
CDR3 protein: CASSLVPGIDTQYF
CDR3 DNA: TGTGCCAGCAGCTTGGTCCCGGGGATAGATACGCAGTATTTT

J gene: TRBJ2-6
clone size: .
V gene: TRBV7-6
D gene: .
CDR3 length: 17
CDR3 protein: CASSQLGGDSGANVLTF
CDR3 DNA: TGTGCCAGCAGCCAACTGGGGGGAGACTCTGGGGCCAACGTCCTGACTTTC

J gene: TRBJ2-3
clone size: .
V gene: TRBV27
D gene: TRBD2
CDR3 length: 16
CDR3 protein: CASSLPSGGAVDTQYF
CDR3 DNA: TGTGCCAGCAGTTTACCAAGCGGGGGGGCGGTAGATACGCAGTATTTT

J gene: TRBJ2-7
clone size: .
V gene: TRBV28
D gene: .
CDR3 length: 16
CDR3 protein: CASSQGGGGRAYEQYF
CDR3 DNA: TGTGCCAGCAGTCAAGGCGGCGGGGGCAGGGCCTACGAGCAGTACTTC

J gene: TRBJ2-7
clone size: .
V gene: TRBV20-1
D gene: .
CDR3 length: 11
CDR3 protein: CSASGGNEQYF
CDR3 DNA: TGCAGTGCTTCCGGGGGAAACGAGCAGTACTTC

J gene: TRBJ1-5
clone size: .
V gene: TRBV29-1
D gene: .
CDR3 length: 12
CDR3 protein: CSVGARDQPQHF
CDR3 DNA: TGCAGCGTTGGGGCGCGGGATCAGCCCCAGCATTTT

J gene: TRBJ1-1
clone size: once
V gene: TRBV6-5
D gene: TRBD1
CDR3 length: 15
CDR3 protein: CASSYTTGTNTEAFF
CDR3 DNA: TGTGCCAGCAGTTACACGACAGGGACGAACACTGAAGCTTTCTTT

J gene: TRBJ1-6
clone size: few
V gene: TRBV5-1
D gene: TRBD1
CDR3 length: 17
CDR3 protein: CASSFMTGSSYNSPLHF
CDR3 DNA: TGCGCCAGCAGCTTCATGACAGGGAGCTCCTATAATTCACCCCTCCACTTT

J gene: TRBJ2-7
clone size: .
V gene: TRBV7-8
D gene: .
CDR3 length: 15
CDR3 protein: CASSRLAVGKNEQYF
CDR3 DNA: TGTGCCAGCAGCCGCTTAGCGGTAGGGAAGAACGAGCAGTACTTC

J gene: TRBJ1-4
clone size: .
V gene: TRBV20-1
D gene: TRBD1
CDR3 length: 11
CDR3 protein: CGTQGGKKLFF
CDR3 DNA: TGCGGCACTCAGGGGGGAAAAAAACTGTTTTTT

J gene: TRBJ2-7
clone size: .
V gene: TRBV25-1
D gene: .
CDR3 length: 12
CDR3 protein: CASSEAYYEQYF
CDR3 DNA: TGTGCCAGCAGTGAAGCCTACTACGAGCAGTACTTC

J gene: TRBJ2-7
clone size: .
V gene: TRBV5-8
D gene: .
CDR3 length: 15
CDR3 protein: CASSFPVGRSYEQYF
CDR3 DNA: TGTGCCAGCAGCTTCCCGGTGGGCCGCTCCTACGAGCAGTACTTC

J gene: TRBJ2-3
clone size: .
V gene: TRBV19
D gene: .
CDR3 length: 14
CDR3 protein: CASSPTSAAPGGHF
CDR3 DNA: TGTGCCAGTAGTCCAACTTCGGCTGCCCCGGGCGGGCATTTT

J gene: TRBJ2-3
clone size: .
V gene: TRBV9
D gene: .
CDR3 length: 17
CDR3 protein: CASSVGTSPGGTDTQYF
CDR3 DNA: TGTGCCAGCAGCGTAGGAACTAGCCCTGGTGGCACAGATACGCAGTATTTT

J gene: TRBJ1-1
clone size: .
V gene: TRBV7-3
D gene: TRBD1
CDR3 length: 15
CDR3 protein: CASSPQGTGGTEAFF
CDR3 DNA: TGTGCCAGCAGCCCCCAGGGGACAGGGGGCACTGAAGCTTTCTTT

J gene: TRBJ2-7
clone size: .
V gene: TRBV5-1
D gene: TRBD2
CDR3 length: 16
CDR3 protein: CASRSAGTRSTYEQYF
CDR3 DNA: TGCGCCAGCAGATCAGCAGGGACTAGGTCCACCTACGAGCAGTACTTC

J gene: TRBJ1-1
clone size: .
V gene: TRBV15
D gene: TRBD1
CDR3 length: 17
CDR3 protein: CATSRYGAGTGGTEAFF
CDR3 DNA: TGTGCCACCAGCAGATACGGTGCCGGGACAGGGGGCACTGAAGCTTTCTTT

J gene: TRBJ1-1
clone size: .
V gene: TRBV24-1
D gene: .
CDR3 length: 13
CDR3 protein: CATSASLNTEAFF
CDR3 DNA: TGTGCCACCAGTGCCTCCCTGAACACTGAAGCTTTCTTT

J gene: TRBJ1-3
clone size: .
V gene: TRBV30
D gene: .
CDR3 length: 11
CDR3 protein: CAWTGGNTIYF
CDR3 DNA: TGTGCCTGGACAGGGGGAAACACCATATATTTT

J gene: TRBJ2-5
clone size: .
V gene: TRBV30
D gene: .
CDR3 length: 15
CDR3 protein: CAWSDVGGLQETQYF
CDR3 DNA: TGTGCCTGGAGTGACGTGGGGGGGCTCCAAGAGACCCAGTACTTC

J gene: TRBJ2-2
clone size: .
V gene: TRBV2
D gene: .
CDR3 length: 15
CDR3 protein: CASRATDSNTGELFF
CDR3 DNA: TGTGCCAGCAGAGCGACAGACTCGAACACCGGGGAGCTGTTTTTT

J gene: TRBJ1-2
clone size: .
V gene: TRBV7-8
D gene: .
CDR3 length: 14
CDR3 protein: CASSSLQGLDGYTF
CDR3 DNA: TGTGCCAGCAGCTCCCTACAGGGCCTGGATGGCTACACCTTC

J gene: TRBJ2-5
clone size: .
V gene: TRBV19
D gene: TRBD1
CDR3 length: 15
CDR3 protein: CASRPTTGPQETQYF
CDR3 DNA: TGTGCCAGTAGACCCACGACAGGGCCCCAAGAGACCCAGTACTTC

J gene: TRBJ1-4
clone size: .
V gene: TRBV6-5
D gene: .
CDR3 length: 13
CDR3 protein: CASRSTSNEKLFF
CDR3 DNA: TGTGCCAGCAGAAGCACCTCCAATGAAAAACTGTTTTTT

J gene: TRBJ2-3
clone size: few
V gene: TRBV5-5
D gene: TRBD2
CDR3 length: 16
CDR3 protein: CASSFRGGGSSDTQYF
CDR3 DNA: TGTGCCAGCAGCTTTCGAGGCGGGGGTTCATCAGATACGCAGTATTTT

J gene: TRBJ1-5
clone size: once
V gene: TRBV10-3
D gene: .
CDR3 length: 14
CDR3 protein: CAISESHSNQPQHF
CDR3 DNA: TGTGCCATCAGTGAGTCACATAGCAATCAGCCCCAGCATTTT

J gene: TRBJ1-1
clone size: .
V gene: TRBV6-2/TRBV6-3
D gene: .
CDR3 length: 14
CDR3 protein: CASSQPGVGTEAFF
CDR3 DNA: TGTGCCAGCAGCCAACCGGGGGTAGGCACTGAAGCTTTCTTT

J gene: TRBJ1-1
clone size: .
V gene: TRBV11-2
D gene: .
CDR3 length: 16
CDR3 protein: CASSRYGGEMNTEAFF
CDR3 DNA: TGTGCCAGCAGTCGATATGGCGGGGAGATGAACACTGAAGCTTTCTTT

J gene: TRBJ1-2
clone size: .
V gene: TRBV7-9
D gene: TRBD1
CDR3 length: 14
CDR3 protein: CASSPQGGDYGYTF
CDR3 DNA: TGTGCCAGCAGCCCGCAGGGGGGTGACTATGGCTACACCTTC

J gene: TRBJ2-2
clone size: few
V gene: TRBV2
D gene: .
CDR3 length: 14
CDR3 protein: CASRDSPSTGELFF
CDR3 DNA: TGTGCCAGCAGAGACTCCCCGAGCACCGGGGAGCTGTTTTTT

J gene: TRBJ1-5
clone size: .
V gene: TRBV11-2
D gene: TRBD1
CDR3 length: 17
CDR3 protein: CASNPGQGENSNQPQHF
CDR3 DNA: TGTGCCAGCAACCCGGGACAGGGGGAGAATAGCAATCAGCCCCAGCATTTT

J gene: TRBJ2-7
clone size: .
V gene: TRBV6-2/TRBV6-3
D gene: .
CDR3 length: 15
CDR3 protein: CASSTFAGGSYEQYF
CDR3 DNA: TGTGCCAGTAGTACCTTCGCCGGGGGCTCCTACGAGCAGTACTTC

J gene: TRBJ1-1
clone size: .
V gene: TRBV4-1
D gene: .
CDR3 length: 13
CDR3 protein: CASSAGPGTEAFF
CDR3 DNA: TGCGCCAGCAGCGCGGGACCAGGGACTGAAGCTTTCTTT

J gene: TRBJ2-2
clone size: .
V gene: TRBV7-3
D gene: .
CDR3 length: 14
CDR3 protein: CASSQGHLTGELFF
CDR3 DNA: TGTGCCAGCAGCCAGGGACATCTCACCGGGGAGCTGTTTTTT

J gene: TRBJ1-1
clone size: .
V gene: TRBV5-4
D gene: .
CDR3 length: 16
CDR3 protein: CASSLDRVEWNTEAFF
CDR3 DNA: TGTGCCAGCAGCTTGGACAGGGTGGAATGGAACACTGAAGCTTTCTTT

J gene: TRBJ2-1
clone size: .
V gene: TRBV27
D gene: TRBD1
CDR3 length: 15
CDR3 protein: CASSLWSGTDNEQFF
CDR3 DNA: TGTGCCAGCAGTTTATGGTCCGGGACAGACAATGAGCAGTTCTTC

J gene: TRBJ1-2
clone size: .
V gene: TRBV25-1
D gene: TRBD1
CDR3 length: 16
CDR3 protein: CASRGVPGQGELGYTF
CDR3 DNA: TGTGCCAGCAGGGGGGTTCCGGGACAGGGGGAACTTGGCTACACCTTC

J gene: TRBJ2-2
clone size: .
V gene: TRBV6-5
D gene: .
CDR3 length: 15
CDR3 protein: CASRDRGSNTGELFF
CDR3 DNA: TGTGCCAGCAGGGATAGAGGGTCGAACACCGGGGAGCTGTTTTTT

J gene: TRBJ1-1
clone size: .
V gene: TRBV11-3
D gene: TRBD1
CDR3 length: 14
CDR3 protein: CASSPNQGVTEAFF
CDR3 DNA: TGTGCCAGCAGTCCAAACCAGGGGGTCACTGAAGCTTTCTTT

J gene: TRBJ2-5
clone size: .
V gene: TRBV6-2/TRBV6-3
D gene: TRBD1
CDR3 length: 16
CDR3 protein: CASSYSRTGQQETQYF
CDR3 DNA: TGTGCCAGCAGTTACTCTAGGACAGGGCAACAAGAGACCCAGTACTTC

J gene: TRBJ1-4
clone size: .
V gene: TRBV7-9
D gene: TRBD1
CDR3 length: 14
CDR3 protein: CASSLDRGLEKLFF
CDR3 DNA: TGTGCCAGCAGCTTGGACAGGGGGCTAGAAAAACTGTTTTTT

J gene: TRBJ1-1
clone size: .
V gene: TRBV28
D gene: TRBD1
CDR3 length: 15
CDR3 protein: CASPPGQGVNTEAFF
CDR3 DNA: TGTGCCAGTCCCCCGGGACAGGGGGTTAACACTGAAGCTTTCTTT

J gene: TRBJ1-2
clone size: .
V gene: TRBV5-1
D gene: TRBD1
CDR3 length: 17
CDR3 protein: CASSLDTSLMTGNGYTF
CDR3 DNA: TGCGCCAGCAGCTTGGACACGAGCTTGATGACAGGGAATGGCTACACCTTC

J gene: TRBJ2-2
clone size: .
V gene: TRBV7-9
D gene: TRBD1
CDR3 length: 17
CDR3 protein: CASSHLRGLDNTGELFF
CDR3 DNA: TGTGCCAGCAGCCATCTTAGGGGGCTGGACAACACCGGGGAGCTGTTTTTT

J gene: TRBJ2-5
clone size: .
V gene: TRBV5-1
D gene: .
CDR3 length: 16
CDR3 protein: CASSLQAGARQETQYF
CDR3 DNA: TGCGCCAGCAGCTTGCAGGCGGGGGCCAGACAAGAGACCCAGTACTTC

J gene: TRBJ1-3
clone size: few
V gene: TRBV4-1
D gene: .
CDR3 length: 15
CDR3 protein: CASSQDEGWGNTIYF
CDR3 DNA: TGCGCCAGCAGCCAAGACGAGGGTTGGGGAAACACCATATATTTT

J gene: TRBJ2-7
clone size: .
V gene: TRBV19
D gene: .
CDR3 length: 15
CDR3 protein: CASSHPRDSPYEQYF
CDR3 DNA: TGTGCCAGTAGCCACCCTCGGGACTCACCCTACGAGCAGTACTTC

J gene: TRBJ1-1
clone size: .
V gene: TRBV6-2/TRBV6-3
D gene: .
CDR3 length: 13
CDR3 protein: CASSSLLNTEAFF
CDR3 DNA: TGTGCCAGCAGTTCCCTATTGAACACTGAAGCTTTCTTT

J gene: TRBJ2-7
clone size: .
V gene: TRBV6-5
D gene: .
CDR3 length: 14
CDR3 protein: CASSYSPETYEQYF
CDR3 DNA: TGTGCCAGCAGTTACTCTCCAGAAACCTACGAGCAGTACTTC

J gene: TRBJ2-7
clone size: few
V gene: TRBV5-1
D gene: .
CDR3 length: 12
CDR3 protein: CASHAGDYEQYF
CDR3 DNA: TGCGCCAGTCATGCAGGGGACTACGAGCAGTACTTC

J gene: TRBJ2-5
clone size: .
V gene: TRBV18
D gene: .
CDR3 length: 14
CDR3 protein: CASSPQGAPETQYF
CDR3 DNA: TGTGCCAGCTCACCCCAAGGGGCCCCGGAGACCCAGTACTTC